This TCR beta chain was recovered during a study of tumor-infiltrating lymphocytes in localized non-small cell lung cancer. The overall study: Patients included smokers and never-smokers with various histologies, some sampled after neoadjuvant chemotherapy. Study outcomes and limitations: Each assay used a separate piece of the same tissue. Compared with uninvolved lung, tumors showed higher T cell infiltration by TCRbeta sequencing. Not all patients were TCR sequenced, owing to tissue quantity.

J was trimmed by 3 bases and V by 6 bases; bases with no gene match: 11. The germline CDR1 and CDR2 sequences are MNHNS and SASEGT. The length of the CDR3 is 16 residues. Method: immunoSEQ multiplex PCR; TCRdb's copy keeps in-frame clones and lacks some. Here the sample spans fewer than 25,000 clones, 73% being singletons. Comment on this clone: Its specificity is unknown.

The chain is built from TRBV6-1 and TRBJ1-5; 7 bases line up with TRBD1. Sequenced material: lung tumor tissue. This receptor was taken from a human donor with non-small cell lung cancer. The CDR3 nucleotides read TGTGCCAGCAGGGAAAAGGGACAGAGCTTCAATCAGCCCCAGCATTTT. This gives the protein CASREKGQSFNQPQHF.